These 29 T cell receptor beta chains were all obtained from the same sample, sequenced in a study. TCRdb fed the RT-PCR reads into MiXCR, producing one record per CDR3 protein. The sample shows around 700,000 distinct CDR3 sequences, 13% to 15% of them seen only once. The sequenced material came from memory CD4+ T cells from blood. The source of these receptors is a female donor in good health, serving as a healthy control.

Comment on this clonotype: One base away lies a much larger clone, so this may be a sequencing read error. This chain links TRBV6-6 with TRBJ2-2; 11 bases match TRBD2. The CDR3 contains 18 residues. Germline assignment: CDR1 MNHNY and CDR2 SVGAGI (reference sequence). The CDR3 protein is CASSPVGSGRGNSGELFF. CDR3 bases: TGTGCCAGCAGCCCCGTGGGTAGCGGGAGGGGGAACAGCGGGGAGCTGTTTTTT.

This clonotype was detected only a few times. V and J are TRBV6-6 and TRBJ2-3; 8 bases map to TRBD2. CDR3 length: 16 residues. Germline V gives CDR1 MNHNY, CDR2 SVGAGI (reference sequence). The V gene end was trimmed by 6 bases and the J gene end by 5 bases; junction bases not matched to a gene: 13. The CDR3 nucleotides read TGTGCCAGCAGCTCCTCCGAGCGGGGGTATAGAGATACGCAGTATTTT. It encodes CASSSSERGYRDTQYF.

The rearrangement uses TRBV28 and TRBJ2-1, with TRBD2 matching over 10 bases. This CDR3 has 16 residues. J was trimmed by 5 bases and V by 1 base; bases with no gene match: 5. Germline V lookup: CDR1 MDHEN, CDR2 SYDVKM. Written as DNA, the CDR3 is TGTGCCAGCAGTTTATCAGGACTAGCGGCCGACAATGAGCAGTTCTTC. It codes for CASSLSGLAADNEQFF.

The rearrangement uses TRBV28 and TRBJ1-2; TRBD1 matches 7 bases. The CDR3 length is 14 residues. Unmatched junction bases numbered 5, after V lost 2 bases and J lost 5 bases. Germline-derived CDR1 and CDR2 are MDHEN and SYDVKM. This CDR3 is CASSLEGARYGYTF. In nucleotides, the CDR3 is TGTGCCAGCAGTTTAGAGGGGGCGAGATATGGCTACACCTTC.

The table lists this clonotype with many counts. This chain links TRBV7-3 with TRBJ2-7, with 9 bases that match TRBD2. J was trimmed by 5 bases and V by 5 bases; bases with no gene match: 4. CDR3 length equals 13 residues. CDR1 is SGHTA, CDR2 FQGTGA, per germline. CDR3 loop: CASSQGTSHEQYF. The DNA of the CDR3 is TGTGCCAGCAGCCAAGGGACTAGCCACGAGCAGTACTTC.

This clonotype appeared many times. This chain joins TRBV6-5 and TRBJ2-3; D uncertain. V was clipped by 6 bases and J by 0 bases, with 13 bases between them. The CDR3 has 15 amino acids. Germline V gene lookup returns CDR1 MNHEY and CDR2 SVGAGI. The CDR3 loop reads CASSRDGASTDTQYF. Here the CDR3 DNA reads TGTGCCAGCAGCAGAGACGGAGCTAGCACAGATACGCAGTATTTT.

This rearrangement joins TRBV28 to TRBJ1-2; 7 bases agree with TRBD1. Trimming at V came to 3 bases and at J to 8 bases, leaving 6 bases not matched to a gene. The CDR3 has 13 amino acids. Germline lookup yields CDR1 MDHEN and CDR2 SYDVKM. The CDR3 protein is CASSFYAGGGYTF. The CDR3 DNA is TGTGCCAGCAGTTTTTATGCAGGGGGAGGCTACACCTTC.

Of note for this clonotype: This may come from a read error, since a much larger clone is one base off. This chain links TRBV9 with TRBJ2-7; D ambiguous. Trimming took off 0 bases at V and 5 bases at J, with 15 bases between the two ends. This CDR3 is built from 15 residues. Germline values: CDR1 SGDLS, CDR2 YYNGEE. CDR3 coding DNA: TGTGCCAGCAGCGTAGGGCGGCAATTTCAGGACGAGCAGTACTTC. Translated, it gives CASSVGRQFQDEQYF.

CDR3 loop: CSVAHIYEQFF. The CDR3 DNA sequence: TGCAGCGTCGCCCACATTTATGAGCAGTTCTTC. J is TRBJ2-1 and V is TRBV29-1; D call uncertain. The V and J ends lost 6 bases and 8 bases respectively, with 11 bases between them. This CDR3 is built from 11 residues. CDR1 is SQVTM and CDR2 is ANQGSEA in the germline V gene.

This clonotype was seen many times. The chain employs TRBV5-1 and TRBJ2-5, with D unclear. Germline V gives CDR1 SGHRS, CDR2 YFSETQ. This CDR3 region has 14 residues. Deletions cut 0 bases from V and 1 base from J, with 7 bases between. Here the CDR3 reads CASSLVGSQETQYF. The CDR3 nucleotides are TGCGCCAGCAGCTTGGTGGGCAGCCAAGAGACCCAGTACTTC.

This clonotype was detected a few times. V gene TRBV4-3 combines with J gene TRBJ2-7; TRBD1 matches 8 bases. Germline loops: CDR1 LGHNA, CDR2 YSLEER. V lost 4 bases to trimming and J lost 5 bases; unmatched junction nucleotides: 10. The CDR3 runs 15 residues. Here the CDR3 reads CASSPRQGPKDEQYF. The CDR3 region has the DNA TGCGCCAGCAGCCCTCGACAGGGGCCAAAAGACGAGCAGTACTTC.

In its sample, this clonotype was seen many times. The CDR3 loop reads CSALRDIQYF. CDR3 in DNA: TGCAGTGCTTTGAGGGACATTCAGTACTTC. The V gene is TRBV20-1, the J gene TRBJ2-4; possible D gene TRBD2, 5 bases. Germline V gives CDR1 DFQATT, CDR2 SNEGSKA (reference sequence). The CDR3 is made up of 10 amino acids. Trimming took off 5 bases at V and 8 bases at J, with 7 bases between the two ends.

This clonotype came up a few times. J is TRBJ2-7 and V is TRBV4-3; 10 nucleotides match TRBD2. Germline CDR1 reads LGHNA; CDR2 reads YSLEER. Trimming at V came to 6 bases and at J to 3 bases, leaving 14 bases not matched to a gene. The CDR3 is 17 amino acids. CDR3 loop: CASSQQRSGGAVYEQYF. The DNA for the CDR3 is TGCGCCAGCAGTCAACAAAGGAGCGGGGGGGCCGTCTACGAGCAGTACTTC.

The rearrangement joins TRBV5-1 to TRBJ2-1, with 7 bases aligning to TRBD2. CDR3 length equals 15 residues. In germline, CDR1 is SGHRS, CDR2 YFSETQ. Trimming removed 4 bases from V and 7 bases from J; junction bases left unmatched: 11. In DNA, the CDR3 is TGCGCCAGCAGCGTCGTGGGCGGGAGTAGGAATGAGCAGTTCTTC. Amino acids: CASSVVGGSRNEQFF.

This clonotype was found a few times. This CDR3 reads CASTRGPEQYF. DNA for the CDR3: TGTGCCAGCACCCGAGGGCCCGAGCAGTACTTC. The gene calls are TRBV6-6 and TRBJ2-7; a weak D match, TRBD2 (5 bases). There are 11 residues in the CDR3. V was trimmed by 7 bases and J by 6 bases, leaving 10 bases between them. The germline CDR1 and CDR2 sequences are MNHNY and SVGAGI (reference sequence).

The chain has TRBV5-6 and TRBJ1-2; D might be TRBD1 (6 bases). There are 12 residues in the CDR3. Trimming stripped 5 bases from V and 6 bases from J, with 11 bases between. The germline V gene has CDR1 SGHDT and CDR2 YYEEEE. The CDR3 here is CASSRDTNGYTF. CDR3 DNA sequence: TGTGCCAGCAGTCGGGACACCAATGGCTACACCTTC.

This clonotype was found many times. This chain uses TRBV20-1 with TRBJ2-7; D is uncertain. The germline gives CDR1 DFQATT, CDR2 SNEGSKA (reference sequence). V lost 3 bases and J 3 bases, leaving 9 bases between the germline ends. This CDR3 has 12 amino acids. The CDR3 DNA is TGCAGTGCTAGTAGGCAGAGCTACGAGCAGTACTTC. Translating gives CSASRQSYEQYF.

This clonotype was seen more than once but under ten times. This chain joins TRBV29-1 and TRBJ1-2, with unresolved D. In germline, CDR1 is SQVTM, CDR2 ANQGSEA. This CDR3 is 12 amino acids long. With 3 bases removed from V and 6 bases from J, the gap between germline ends came to 11 bases. The CDR3 sequence is CSVERQADGYTF. The CDR3 coding sequence is TGCAGCGTTGAGAGGCAGGCAGATGGCTACACCTTC.

At least ten counts were recorded for this clonotype. Mismatch with germline at one junction end may stem from a read error. The CDR3 coding sequence is TGCGCCAGCAGCTGCCGGGACAGGGAGTCCTGCGAGCAGTACTTC. Its translation: CASSCRDRESCEQYF. V is TRBV5-1 and J is TRBJ2-7; 9 bases match TRBD1. From germline, CDR1 is SGHRS and CDR2 YFSETQ. The CDR3 has 15 amino acids. Looking up the rest from reference TRBV5-1 and TRBJ2-7 gives the full variable domain: KAGVTQTPRYLIKTRGQQVTLSCSPISGHRSVSWYQQTPGQGLQFLFEYFSETQRNKGNFPGRFSGRQFSNSRSEMNVSTLELGDSALYLCASSCRDRESCEQYFGPGTRLTVT.

This clonotype was counted a few times. The chain is built from TRBV7-2 and TRBJ1-1; 7 nucleotides line up with TRBD1. There are 14 residues in the CDR3. V lost 5 bases, J lost 3 bases, and 6 bases stayed unmatched. From germline, CDR1 is SGHTA and CDR2 FQGNSA. The CDR3 is CASSATGLDTEAFF. The CDR3 bases are TGTGCCAGCAGCGCGACAGGGTTGGACACTGAAGCTTTCTTT.

This clonotype came up many times. The chain is built from TRBV4-1 and TRBJ2-3, with 10 bases that match TRBD2. V trimming: 1 base; J trimming: 4 bases; junction bases outside the gene matches: 2. Per the germline V gene, CDR1 is MGHRA and CDR2 is YSYEKL. The CDR3 has 15 amino acids. CDR3 sequence: CASSQAGTSADTQYF. The DNA for the CDR3 is TGCGCCAGCAGCCAAGCCGGGACTAGCGCAGATACGCAGTATTTT.

V and J are TRBV11-2 and TRBJ1-1; weak D call: TRBD1 (5 bases). The ends were cut back, 1 base at V and 2 bases at J, with 11 bases in the middle. This CDR3 contains 15 residues. From germline, CDR1 is SGHAT and CDR2 FQNNGV. This chain's CDR3 is CASSLGFGANTEAFF. The CDR3 nucleotides read TGTGCCAGCAGCTTAGGGTTTGGGGCTAACACTGAAGCTTTCTTT.

This clonotype was counted at least ten times. The chain employs TRBV4-2 and TRBJ1-4; tentative D call: TRBD1 (6 bases). Deletions cut 7 bases from V and 0 bases from J, with 6 bases between. The CDR3 loop spans 13 amino acids. CDR1 and CDR2 (germline): LGHNA, YNFKEQ. In nucleotides, the CDR3 is TGTGCCAGCAACAGGGCAACTAATGAAAAACTGTTTTTT. Its translation is CASNRATNEKLFF.

The chain uses TRBV3-1 and TRBJ2-7, with 12 positions matching TRBD2. The CDR3 runs to 16 residues. V shed 4 bases, J shed 11 bases, and the junction held 15 bases outside the gene matches. Per germline, CDR1 LGHDT and CDR2 YNNKEL (reference sequence). CDR3: CASSPRAALAGGPEYF. CDR3 nucleotide sequence: TGTGCCAGCAGCCCTCGGGCGGCTCTAGCGGGAGGGCCGGAGTACTTC.

There are many counts of this clonotype. The V call is TRBV7-7, the J call TRBJ2-5, with D uncertain. CDR1 and CDR2 (germline): SSHAT, FNYEAQ (reference sequence). The CDR3 covers 13 residues. V lost 5 bases, J lost 1 base, and 8 bases lay in between. CDR3 sequence: CASSARPQETQYF. The CDR3 DNA follows: TGTGCCAGCAGCGCCCGCCCCCAAGAGACCCAGTACTTC.

This clonotype was detected only a few times. The chain links TRBV9 to TRBJ2-7; a possible D gene is TRBD1 (6 bases). V was cut by 4 bases and J by 6 bases, with 23 bases left in between. Germline V gene lookup returns CDR1 SGDLS and CDR2 YYNGEE. The CDR3 runs 16 residues. This CDR3 is CASSKQGTSTTGEQYF. CDR3 DNA: TGTGCCAGCAGCAAGCAGGGGACGAGTACCACCGGCGAGCAGTACTTC.

The rearrangement links TRBV20-1 to TRBJ2-7; D is ambiguous. The CDR3 length is 13 residues. Trimming shortened V by 1 base and J by 1 base, and 8 bases separated the two germline ends. Germline CDR1 and CDR2: DFQATT and SNEGSKA (reference sequence). CDR3 protein: CSARGGLSYEQYF. The CDR3 nucleotides are TGCAGTGCTAGAGGCGGCCTTTCCTACGAGCAGTACTTC.

This clonotype was picked up many times. The rearrangement uses TRBV20-1 and TRBJ1-4, with 7 bases lining up with TRBD1. Germline CDR1 and CDR2: DFQATT and SNEGSKA (reference sequence). The CDR3 is 14 residues long. V trimming: 4 bases; J trimming: 7 bases; junction bases outside the gene matches: 9. This chain's CDR3 is CSATLRGIGEKLFF. The CDR3 DNA sequence: TGCAGTGCTACCCTCAGGGGGATAGGTGAAAAACTGTTTTTT.

The table lists this clonotype with a few counts. This chain links TRBV2 with TRBJ2-7; D unclear. V lost 7 bases, J lost 0 bases, and 16 bases lay in between. CDR1 is SNHLY and CDR2 is FYNNEI in the germline V gene. This CDR3 comprises 15 residues. The CDR3: CASTTGPVNSYEQYF. CDR3 sequence (DNA): TGTGCCAGCACCACCGGACCGGTAAACTCCTACGAGCAGTACTTC.